This T cell receptor beta chain was sequenced in a study of blood T cell repertoires in COVID-19. Study information: The United States, Italy and Spain provided the acute and convalescent COVID-19 samples.

V was pared by 4 bases and J by 8 bases, with 11 bases of the junction left unmatched. This CDR3 is 15 amino acids long. The germline gives CDR1 LNHDA, CDR2 SQIVND (reference sequence). In the original analysis: Reference gene primer amplification yielded estimated nucleated cell counts. Method: immunoSEQ multiplex PCR; TCRdb's copy keeps in-frame clones and lacks some. For V, J and clone size, that table is used; D and trimming come from the DNA. Here the sample spans roughly 400,000 clones, roughly nine tenths being singletons. Recruits, aged about 18 to 90 years, lived in approximately 26 US areas.

The genes are TRBV19 and TRBJ1-2; 9 positions match TRBD1. The receptor's source is a young man who had recovered from COVID-19. Sequenced material: PBMCs or T cells enriched from blood (not recorded which). The CDR3 DNA is TGTGCCAGTAGTACGGGACAGGGTGTCGTCGGGGGCTACACCTTC. This codes for CASSTGQGVVGGYTF. The variable domain in full, with the rest retrieved from reference TRBV19 and TRBJ1-2, is DGGITQSPKYLFRKEGQNVTLSCEQNLNHDAMYWYRQDPGQGLRLIYYSQIVNDFQKGDIAEGYSVSREKKESFPLTVTSAQKNPTAFYLCASSTGQGVVGGYTFGSGTRLTVV.